The rows below give T cell receptor beta chains drawn from one sample of a study of cytomegalovirus exposure and HLA in healthy donors. Data came from immunoSEQ multiplex PCR; TCRdb stores just in-frame clones and leaves some out. Across 100,000 to 150,000 clones, the top ten clones capture roughly 1.5% of the sample. The specimen was PBMCs. The receptors were gathered from a woman aged 40-49 years in good health and CMV-seronegative. CDR3s include the opening cysteine and the closing phenylalanine or tryptophan. The order of the fields is CDR3 length, V gene, D gene, J gene, CDR3 DNA, CDR3 protein. The D gene is left open where the match is weak.

len: 14
v_gene: TRBV4-3
d_gene: TRBD2
j_gene: TRBJ2-1
CDR3nt: TGCGCCAGCAGCCAAGATGCCGGGGAGGGTGAGCAGTTCTTC
CDR3aa: CASSQDAGEGEQFF

len: 14
v_gene: TRBV7-3
d_gene: NA
j_gene: TRBJ2-2
CDR3nt: TGTGCCAGCAGAATTGACAGAAACACCGGGGAGCTGTTTTTT
CDR3aa: CASRIDRNTGELFF

len: 15
v_gene: TRBV6-5
d_gene: TRBD1
j_gene: TRBJ2-5
CDR3nt: TGTGCCAGCACCACGGGACAGGGCCGGAGGGAGACCCAGTACTTC
CDR3aa: CASTTGQGRRETQYF

len: 12
v_gene: TRBV6-1
d_gene: TRBD1
j_gene: TRBJ2-5
CDR3nt: TGTGCCAGCAGTTTAACAGGGGATGAGCAGTACTTC
CDR3aa: CASSLTGDEQYF

len: 15
v_gene: TRBV27
d_gene: NA
j_gene: TRBJ1-3
CDR3nt: TGTGCCAGCAGTTTTATGGGGGCGCGAGGAAACACCATATATTTT
CDR3aa: CASSFMGARGNTIYF

len: 14
v_gene: TRBV5-4
d_gene: TRBD1
j_gene: TRBJ1-1
CDR3nt: TGTGCCAGCAGCCCTCGGACAGGGAACACTGAAGCTTTCTTT
CDR3aa: CASSPRTGNTEAFF

len: 12
v_gene: TRBV29-1
d_gene: NA
j_gene: TRBJ1-2
CDR3nt: TGCAGCGTTACAGTATTTAACTATGGCTACACCTTC
CDR3aa: CSVTVFNYGYTF

len: 11
v_gene: TRBV12-5
d_gene: NA
j_gene: TRBJ2-7
CDR3nt: TGTGCTAGTGGTTTGGCCCGGGACACCGTATTC
CDR3aa: CASGLARDTVF

len: 15
v_gene: TRBV25-1
d_gene: TRBD1
j_gene: TRBJ2-5
CDR3nt: TGTGCCAGCAGTGATGGGACAGGGGGCCAAGAGACCCAGTACTTC
CDR3aa: CASSDGTGGQETQYF

len: 15
v_gene: TRBV10-3
d_gene: TRBD2
j_gene: TRBJ2-3
CDR3nt: TGTGCCATCAGTGATACTAGCGGGGGAACAGATACGCAGTATTTT
CDR3aa: CAISDTSGGTDTQYF

len: 15
v_gene: TRBV19
d_gene: TRBD2
j_gene: TRBJ2-3
CDR3nt: TGTGCCAGTAGTATTCTAGCGGGGGGCCCAGATACGCAGTATTTT
CDR3aa: CASSILAGGPDTQYF

len: 12
v_gene: TRBV28
d_gene: NA
j_gene: TRBJ2-7
CDR3nt: TGTGCCAGCAGTCCCAACAGGGCCGAGCAGTACTTC
CDR3aa: CASSPNRAEQYF

len: 19
v_gene: TRBV7-3
d_gene: TRBD2
j_gene: TRBJ2-2
CDR3nt: TGTGCCAGCAGCTTAATGTCCGGACTAGCGGGCACGAACACCGGGGAGCTGTTTTTT
CDR3aa: CASSLMSGLAGTNTGELFF

len: 13
v_gene: TRBV28
d_gene: NA
j_gene: TRBJ1-6
CDR3nt: TGTGCCAGCAGTCTGAGTAGCCTTCAAACCCTCCACTTT
CDR3aa: CASSLSSLQTLHF

len: 15
v_gene: TRBV5-6
d_gene: NA
j_gene: TRBJ2-3
CDR3nt: TGTGCCAGCAGCTTGGGAGTTGCTAGGACAGATACGCAGTATTTT
CDR3aa: CASSLGVARTDTQYF

len: 13
v_gene: TRBV13
d_gene: NA
j_gene: TRBJ1-4
CDR3nt: TGTGCCAGCAGCTTAGGCGGTAATGAAAAACTGTTTTTT
CDR3aa: CASSLGGNEKLFF

len: 13
v_gene: TRBV13
d_gene: NA
j_gene: TRBJ2-2
CDR3nt: TGTGCCAGCAGCTTAGGACAGGCAGGGGAGCTGTTTTTT
CDR3aa: CASSLGQAGELFF

len: 14
v_gene: TRBV7-3
d_gene: TRBD1
j_gene: TRBJ2-5
CDR3nt: TGTGCCAGCAGCTTAACAGGGGGCGACGAGACCCAGTACTTC
CDR3aa: CASSLTGGDETQYF

len: 14
v_gene: TRBV5-6
d_gene: NA
j_gene: TRBJ1-6
CDR3nt: TGTGCCAGCAGCCGGGGTCGTTGGGATTCACCCCTCCACTTT
CDR3aa: CASSRGRWDSPLHF

len: 15
v_gene: TRBV5-1
d_gene: TRBD2
j_gene: TRBJ2-3
CDR3nt: TGCGCCAGCAGCTTGGACGGGGGGGAGACAGATACGCAGTATTTT
CDR3aa: CASSLDGGETDTQYF

len: 14
v_gene: TRBV29-1
d_gene: NA
j_gene: TRBJ2-1
CDR3nt: TGCAGCGTTGAAGGTAGGGGTAGGCACAATGAGCAGTTCTTC
CDR3aa: CSVEGRGRHNEQFF

len: 14
v_gene: TRBV6-5
d_gene: NA
j_gene: TRBJ1-6
CDR3nt: TGTGCCAGCAGCCTAGGTCTCTATAATTCACCCCTCCACTTT
CDR3aa: CASSLGLYNSPLHF

len: 14
v_gene: TRBV4-3
d_gene: TRBD2
j_gene: TRBJ2-5
CDR3nt: TGCGCCAGCAGCCAAACTAGCGGGGTAGAGACCCAGTACTTC
CDR3aa: CASSQTSGVETQYF

len: 13
v_gene: TRBV7-9
d_gene: NA
j_gene: TRBJ2-4
CDR3nt: TGTGCCAGCAGCTTAGACGGACTAAACATTCAGTACTTC
CDR3aa: CASSLDGLNIQYF

len: 16
v_gene: TRBV4-1
d_gene: TRBD2
j_gene: TRBJ2-2
CDR3nt: TGCGCCAGCAGCCACCCCCGGGGGGAGAACACCGGGGAGCTGTTTTTT
CDR3aa: CASSHPRGENTGELFF

len: 13
v_gene: TRBV5-5
d_gene: NA
j_gene: TRBJ1-5
CDR3nt: TGTGCCAGCAGCGCGGGAAACTATCAGTCCCAGCATTTT
CDR3aa: CASSAGNYQSQHF

len: 16
v_gene: TRBV18
d_gene: NA
j_gene: TRBJ2-3
CDR3nt: TGTGCCAGCTCACCACGGACAGGGAGGGACGATGATACGCAGTATTTT
CDR3aa: CASSPRTGRDDDTQYF

len: 14
v_gene: TRBV27
d_gene: TRBD1
j_gene: TRBJ1-4
CDR3nt: TGTGCCAGCAGGGCCGGGACAGCAAATGAAAAACTGTTTTTT
CDR3aa: CASRAGTANEKLFF

len: 14
v_gene: TRBV28
d_gene: NA
j_gene: TRBJ1-1
CDR3nt: TGTGCCAGCAGCCTAAGGGGCCCAACGCCTGAAGCTTTCTTT
CDR3aa: CASSLRGPTPEAFF

len: 15
v_gene: TRBV2
d_gene: NA
j_gene: TRBJ1-6
CDR3nt: TGTGCCAGCAGTGAAAATCCAGGCTATAATTCACCCCTCCACTTT
CDR3aa: CASSENPGYNSPLHF

len: 14
v_gene: TRBV19
d_gene: NA
j_gene: TRBJ2-7
CDR3nt: TGTGCCAGTAGTATAGCCCGGGATTCCTACGAGCAGTACTTC
CDR3aa: CASSIARDSYEQYF

len: 13
v_gene: TRBV27
d_gene: NA
j_gene: TRBJ1-5
CDR3nt: TGTGCCAGCAGTTTAAACGGGGGACAGCCCCAGCATTTT
CDR3aa: CASSLNGGQPQHF

len: 11
v_gene: TRBV6-5
d_gene: TRBD1
j_gene: TRBJ1-1
CDR3nt: TGTGCCAGCAGAACAGGGGTTAGGGCTTTCTTT
CDR3aa: CASRTGVRAFF

len: 14
v_gene: TRBV9
d_gene: NA
j_gene: TRBJ2-5
CDR3nt: TGTGCCAGCAGCGTAGCCTCAGGGTATGAGACCCAGTACTTC
CDR3aa: CASSVASGYETQYF

len: 16
v_gene: TRBV2
d_gene: TRBD2
j_gene: TRBJ2-3
CDR3nt: TGTGCCAGCATCCGCCCCCAGCGGGGGGGCACAGATACGCAGTATTTT
CDR3aa: CASIRPQRGGTDTQYF